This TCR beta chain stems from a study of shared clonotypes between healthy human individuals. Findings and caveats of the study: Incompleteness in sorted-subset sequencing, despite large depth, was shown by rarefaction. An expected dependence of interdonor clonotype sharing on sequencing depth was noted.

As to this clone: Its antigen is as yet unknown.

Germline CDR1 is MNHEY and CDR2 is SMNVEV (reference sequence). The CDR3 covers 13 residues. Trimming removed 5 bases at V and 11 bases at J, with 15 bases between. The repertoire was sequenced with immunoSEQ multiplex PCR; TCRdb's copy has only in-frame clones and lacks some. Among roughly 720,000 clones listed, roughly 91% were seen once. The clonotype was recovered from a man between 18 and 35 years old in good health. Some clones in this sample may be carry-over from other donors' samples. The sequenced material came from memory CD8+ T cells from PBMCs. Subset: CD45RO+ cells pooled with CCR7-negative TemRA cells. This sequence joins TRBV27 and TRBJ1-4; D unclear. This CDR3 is CASSPPGTRKLFF. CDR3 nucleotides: TGTGCCAGCAGTCCACCGGGAACCAGGAAACTGTTTTTT. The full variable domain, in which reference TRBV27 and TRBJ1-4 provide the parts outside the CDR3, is EAQVTQNPRYLITVTGKKLTVTCSQNMNHEYMSWYRQDPGLGLRQIYYSMNVEVTDKGDVPEGYKVSRKEKRNFPLILESPSPNQTSLYFCASSPPGTRKLFFGSGTQLSVL.